Sequencing of this T cell receptor (beta chain) was carried out in a study of cytomegalovirus exposure and HLA in healthy donors. The CDR3 runs to 15 residues. Germline V gene sequence: CDR1 SGHRS, CDR2 YFSETQ. V gave up 0 bases and J gave up 11 bases; unmatched junction bases: 9. PCR employed 60 Vbeta and 13 Jbeta primers. The data were produced by immunoSEQ multiplex PCR, yet TCRdb's version contains in-frame clones alone and is incomplete. This sample's table reports approximately 45,000 clones. Input material: PBMCs. The rearrangement links TRBV5-1 to TRBJ1-4, with 8 bases aligning to TRBD1. The receptor comes from a male donor in good health and CMV-seronegative. The DNA of the CDR3 is TGCGCCAGCAGCTTGGAAATTGGACAGGGACTGAAACTGTTTTTT. This codes for CASSLEIGQGLKLFF.